The 10 T cell receptor beta chains given below trace back to one sample, sequenced in a study of cytotoxic CD8 clonotypes in ibrutinib-treated CLL. The data were produced by immunoSEQ multiplex PCR, yet TCRdb's version contains in-frame clones alone and is incomplete. The sample includes roughly 220,000 clones, approximately 70% of them seen just once. Sample: PBMCs, taken after 12 months of ibrutinib treatment. Receptor source: a human donor with chronic lymphocytic leukemia.

This chain connects TRBV5-4 to TRBJ2-7, with 8 bases lining up with TRBD2. The CDR3 loop spans 15 amino acids. The germline V gene has CDR1 SGHNT and CDR2 YYREEE (reference sequence). V lost 1 base, J lost 0 bases, and 3 bases stayed unmatched. The CDR3 nucleotides read TGTGCCAGCAGCTTGCTAGCGGGTAGCTCCTACGAGCAGTACTTC. It translates to CASSLLAGSSYEQYF.

This clone occurred once. V usage is TRBV30 and J usage is TRBJ1-2, with a possible D match to TRBD1 (5 bases). V was clipped by 2 bases and J by 4 bases, with 8 bases between them. CDR3 length: 12 residues. CDR1 is GTSNPN, CDR2 SVGIG, per germline (reference sequence). The CDR3, as DNA: TGTGCCTGGAGTAAGGGACCCTATGGCTACACCTTC. Protein: CAWSKGPYGYTF.

The chain uses TRBV6-5 and TRBJ2-1, with 8 bases identical to TRBD2. V shed 0 bases, J shed 4 bases, and the junction held 2 bases outside the gene matches. Germline loops: CDR1 MNHEY, CDR2 SVGAGI. The CDR3 length is 15 residues. This CDR3 reads CASSYSGLGYNEQFF. The CDR3, as DNA: TGTGCCAGCAGTTACTCGGGACTAGGGTACAATGAGCAGTTCTTC.

Remarks on this clone: The junction departs from the called germline gene at one end, perhaps through a read error. The V and J genes are TRBV5-3 and TRBJ1-3; D call uncertain. TRBV5-3 is classed as an ORF, of uncertain function. The CDR3 length is 14 residues. The CDR3 bases are TGTGCCAGCAGCTCACTCGGGTCTGGAAACACCATATATTTT. Protein product: CASSSLGSGNTIYF.

The chain recombines TRBV30 with TRBJ1-5; D unresolved. Germline V gene sequence: CDR1 GTSNPN, CDR2 SVGIG (reference sequence). CDR3 size: 13 residues. Trimming stripped 0 bases from V and 9 bases from J, with 12 bases between. The CDR3 is CAWSVSGSGPQHF. For the CDR3, the DNA is TGTGCCTGGAGTGTATCAGGTTCGGGGCCCCAGCATTTT.

This clone occurred a few times. This chain connects TRBV4-2 to TRBJ1-2; weak D call: TRBD1 (5 bases). Germline CDR1 is LGHNA and CDR2 is YNFKEQ. Trimming took off 2 bases at V and 2 bases at J, with 15 bases between the two ends. The CDR3 has 16 amino acids. Here the CDR3 DNA reads TGTGCCAGCAGCCAAATAACGGGGGGGTTGAACTATGGCTACACCTTC. Translated: CASSQITGGLNYGYTF.

This clone was picked up one time. The chain employs TRBV11-2 and TRBJ1-2, with 8 bases identical to TRBD1. Unmatched junction bases numbered 10, after V lost 3 bases and J lost 4 bases. Germline-derived CDR1 and CDR2 are SGHAT and FQNNGV. The CDR3 covers 16 residues. This chain's CDR3 is CASSFTSGGIFYGYTF. The CDR3 DNA sequence: TGTGCCAGCAGCTTTACTTCAGGGGGCATCTTCTATGGCTACACCTTC. The full variable domain, its missing parts supplied by reference TRBV11-2 and TRBJ1-2, is EAGVAQSPRYKIIEKRQSVAFWCNPISGHATLYWYQQILGQGPKLLIQFQNNGVVDDSQLPKDRFSAERLKGVDSTLKIQPAKLEDSAVYLCASSFTSGGIFYGYTFGSGTRLTVV.

A single count supports this clone. J is TRBJ1-1 and V is TRBV2; the D gene is possibly TRBD1 (5 bases). Between the trimmed V and J ends, which lost 8 bases and 1 base, there was a span of 11 bases. CDR3 size: 13 residues. CDR1 is SNHLY and CDR2 is FYNNEI in the germline V gene. CDR3 in DNA: TGTGCCAGCGGAAATACAGGGAACACTGAAGCTTTCTTT. It yields the protein CASGNTGNTEAFF.

The CDR3 DNA follows: TGTGCCAGTAGCCCTAGGGGCCCGAACACTGAAGCTTTCTTT. It specifies CASSPRGPNTEAFF. This chain uses TRBV19 with TRBJ1-1, with a tentative D call TRBD1 (5 bases). Looked up from germline, CDR1 is LNHDA and CDR2 is SQIVND (reference sequence). CDR3 length: 14 residues. Trimming stripped 6 bases from V and 1 base from J, with 12 bases between. Full variable domain (rest looked up from reference TRBV19 and TRBJ1-1): DGGITQSPKYLFRKEGQNVTLSCEQNLNHDAMYWYRQDPGQGLRLIYYSQIVNDFQKGDIAEGYSVSREKKESFPLTVTSAQKNPTAFYLCASSPRGPNTEAFFGQGTRLTVV.

This chain joins TRBV27 and TRBJ1-2; no definite D call. The CDR3 loop spans 13 amino acids. Germline V gene data show CDR1 as MNHEY and CDR2 as SMNVEV (reference sequence). Between the trimmed V and J ends, which lost 3 bases and 8 bases, there was a span of 13 bases. The CDR3 DNA reads TGTGCCAGCAGTTTTTTGCGGGAGGGAGGCTACACCTTC. Its translation is CASSFLREGGYTF.